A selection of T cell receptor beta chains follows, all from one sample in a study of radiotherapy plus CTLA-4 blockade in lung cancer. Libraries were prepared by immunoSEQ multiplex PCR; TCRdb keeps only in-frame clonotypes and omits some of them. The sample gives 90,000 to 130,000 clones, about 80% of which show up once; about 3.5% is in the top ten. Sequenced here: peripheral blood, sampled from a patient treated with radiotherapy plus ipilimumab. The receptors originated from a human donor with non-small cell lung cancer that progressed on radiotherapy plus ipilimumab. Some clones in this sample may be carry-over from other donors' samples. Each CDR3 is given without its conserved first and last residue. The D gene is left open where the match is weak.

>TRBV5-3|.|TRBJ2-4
ARRPGFAPDKNIQY
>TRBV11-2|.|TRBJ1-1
ASSKGRTVVSYTEAF
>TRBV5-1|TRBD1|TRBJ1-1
ASSLQGVDTEAF
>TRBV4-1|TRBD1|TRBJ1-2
ASSQDSQGGSGYT
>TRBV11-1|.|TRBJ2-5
ASSLASQETQY
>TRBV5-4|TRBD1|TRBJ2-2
ASSRDRGLYTGELF
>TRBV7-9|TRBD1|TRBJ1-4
ASSSGQGKEEKLF
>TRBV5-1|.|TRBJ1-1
ASSLATLMNTEAF
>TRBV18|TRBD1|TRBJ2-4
ASSPTGGTAKNIQY
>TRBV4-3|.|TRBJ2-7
ASSQERSWSSYEQY
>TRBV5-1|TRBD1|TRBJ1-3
ASSWTGGGSTIY
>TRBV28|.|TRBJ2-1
ASSLLAEQF
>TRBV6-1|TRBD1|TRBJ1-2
ASSDVGQYGYT
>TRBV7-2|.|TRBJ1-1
ASSLAHSQNTEAF
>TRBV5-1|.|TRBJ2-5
ASSLSTQETQY
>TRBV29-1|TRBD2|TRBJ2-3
SVEGLAGGPTDTQY
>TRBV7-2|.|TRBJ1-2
ASSSTGLIGYT
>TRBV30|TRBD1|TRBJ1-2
AWSTGTEYGYT
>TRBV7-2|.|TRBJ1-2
ASSLGTALYGYT
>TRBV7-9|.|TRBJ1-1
ASSLERPRDTEAF
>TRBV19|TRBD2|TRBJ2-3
ASSILWTSQDTQY
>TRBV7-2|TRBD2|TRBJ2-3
ASSLLGGGTGTDTQY
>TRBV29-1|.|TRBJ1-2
SALEGGRLGGGYT
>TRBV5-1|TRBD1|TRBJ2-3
ASSLWPGQSYPTPSTDTQY
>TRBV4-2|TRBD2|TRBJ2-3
ASSQELAGEARDTQY
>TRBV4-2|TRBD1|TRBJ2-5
ASSMGQGKETQY
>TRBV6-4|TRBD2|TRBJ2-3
ASSDSSSGGATDTQY
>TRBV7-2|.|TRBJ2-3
ASSLVGSGTDTQY
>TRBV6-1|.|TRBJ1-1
ASSATQGGGTEAF
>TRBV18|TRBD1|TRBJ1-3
ASSQQPTGGFGNTIY
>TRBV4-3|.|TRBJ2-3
ASSQGHDLSTDTQY
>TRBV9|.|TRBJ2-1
ASSVGQRLEYNEQF
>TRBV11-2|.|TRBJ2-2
ASSLDTADANTGELF
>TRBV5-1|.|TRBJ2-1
ASGAVASYNEQF
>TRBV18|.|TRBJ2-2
ASSRLVAPPNTGELF
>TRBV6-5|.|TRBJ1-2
ASSTGGLDYGYT
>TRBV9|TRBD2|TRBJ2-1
ASSSPTTSGDYNEQF
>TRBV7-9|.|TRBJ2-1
ASSPARDSYNEQF
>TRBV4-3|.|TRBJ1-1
ASSLDSFMNTEAF
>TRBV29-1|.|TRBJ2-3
SVEGGLNTQY
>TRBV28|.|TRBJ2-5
ASTRRRGRGPGMETQY
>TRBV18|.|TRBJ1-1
ASSPPGAEAF
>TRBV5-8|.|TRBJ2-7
ASSLHPPSEQY
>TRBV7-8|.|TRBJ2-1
ASSPARDSYNEQF
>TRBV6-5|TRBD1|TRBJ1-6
ASSATGASPLH
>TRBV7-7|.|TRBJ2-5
ASSLSWGGETQY
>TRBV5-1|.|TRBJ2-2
ASSLAGRTGELF